This entry concerns a single TCR beta chain. The germline gives CDR1 LNHDA, CDR2 SQIVND (reference sequence). The CDR3 covers 14 residues. V lost 6 bases and J lost 0, with 12 bases in between. The data were taken from a study of blood T cell repertoires in COVID-19. Study overall: PBMCs, B-cell-depleted T cells, or T cells provided the cDNA or gDNA that made up the material.

Source study methods: Reference gene primer amplification in the assay estimated nucleated cell counts. Profiling relied on immunoSEQ multiplex PCR, and the TCRdb table lists in-frame clones only, not all of them. D and trimming come from the DNA, and the V and J calls and clone size come from that table. The sample contains some 97,000 clones, roughly 80% of which appear only once. The source material was peripheral blood. The TCR originated in a woman in her seventies with acute or convalescent COVID-19. V gene TRBV19 combines with J gene TRBJ2-7; perhaps TRBD1 as D (6 bases). The CDR3 bases are TGTGCCAGTAGCGGACAGTTCACCTCCTACGAGCAGTACTTC. Amino acids: CASSGQFTSYEQYF. Full variable domain (missing parts from reference TRBV19 and TRBJ2-7): DGGITQSPKYLFRKEGQNVTLSCEQNLNHDAMYWYRQDPGQGLRLIYYSQIVNDFQKGDIAEGYSVSREKKESFPLTVTSAQKNPTAFYLCASSGQFTSYEQYFGPGTRLTVT.